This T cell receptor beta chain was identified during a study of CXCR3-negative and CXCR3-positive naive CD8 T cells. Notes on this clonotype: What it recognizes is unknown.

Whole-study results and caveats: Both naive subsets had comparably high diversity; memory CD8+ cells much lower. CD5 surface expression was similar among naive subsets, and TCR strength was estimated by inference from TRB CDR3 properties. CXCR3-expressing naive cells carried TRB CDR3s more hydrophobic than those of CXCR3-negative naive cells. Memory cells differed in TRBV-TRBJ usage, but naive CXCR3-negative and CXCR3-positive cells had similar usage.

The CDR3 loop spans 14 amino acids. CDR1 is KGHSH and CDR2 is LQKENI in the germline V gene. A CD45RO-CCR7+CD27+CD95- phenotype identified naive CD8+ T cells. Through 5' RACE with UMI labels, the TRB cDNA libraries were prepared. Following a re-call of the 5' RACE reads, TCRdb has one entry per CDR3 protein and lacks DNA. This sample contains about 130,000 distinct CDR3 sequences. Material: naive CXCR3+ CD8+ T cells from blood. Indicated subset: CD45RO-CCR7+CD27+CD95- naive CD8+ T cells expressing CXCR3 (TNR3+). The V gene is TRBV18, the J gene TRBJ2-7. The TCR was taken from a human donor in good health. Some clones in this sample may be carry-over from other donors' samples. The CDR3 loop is CASSPTGSSYEQYF.